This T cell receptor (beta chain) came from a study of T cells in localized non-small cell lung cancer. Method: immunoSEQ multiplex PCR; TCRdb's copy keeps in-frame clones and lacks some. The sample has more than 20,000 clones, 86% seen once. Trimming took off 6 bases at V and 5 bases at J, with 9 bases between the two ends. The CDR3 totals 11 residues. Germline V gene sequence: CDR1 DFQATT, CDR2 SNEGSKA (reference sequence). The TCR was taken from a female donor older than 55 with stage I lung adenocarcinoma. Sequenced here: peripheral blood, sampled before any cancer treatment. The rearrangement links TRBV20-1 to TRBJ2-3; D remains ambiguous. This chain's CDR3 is CSAVQRDTQYF. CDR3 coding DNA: TGCAGTGCGGTACAGCGAGATACGCAGTATTTT.